Presented here are 5 T cell receptor beta chains from one specimen sequenced in a study of early T cells in non-severe SARS-CoV-2 infection. TCRdb re-analysed the 5' RACE reads in MiXCR, keeping a single row per CDR3 protein. The table records under 100,000 distinct CDR3 sequences, about an eighth of them present only once. The sequenced material came from whole blood. The receptors were sampled from an adult who was a healthcare worker with PCR-confirmed SARS-CoV-2 infection or an uninfected control (not recorded which).

This clonotype was seen many times. The gene calls are TRBV11-2 and TRBJ2-2, with D tentatively TRBD1 (6 bases). The CDR3 sequence is 18 residues long. The germline V gene has CDR1 SGHAT and CDR2 FQNNGV. The V gene lost 4 bases and the J gene lost 4 bases, with 22 bases spanning the gap. Written as DNA, the CDR3 is TGTGCCAGCAGCTCTCTGACAGGAAGCGTCTCTTCCACCGGGGAGCTGTTTTTT. Translating gives CASSSLTGSVSSTGELFF.

The chain is built from TRBV29-1 and TRBJ1-2; TRBD1 might be the D (6 bases). The CDR3 length is 15 residues. Trimming removed 2 bases from V and 6 bases from J, with 19 bases in between. The germline V gene has CDR1 SQVTM and CDR2 ANQGSEA. CDR3: CSVENPEYRVNGYTF. CDR3 DNA: TGCAGCGTTGAAAATCCCGAGTACAGGGTTAATGGCTACACCTTC.

This clonotype was observed a handful of times. The chain recombines TRBV9 with TRBJ1-2; tentative D call: TRBD1 (5 bases). Germline CDR1 SGDLS, CDR2 YYNGEE. V lost 3 bases to trimming and J lost 5 bases, with 17 bases between them. CDR3 size: 15 residues. The CDR3 region has the DNA TGTGCCAGCAGCGCCATGACAGTGAAGGATTATGGCTACACCTTC. Its protein is CASSAMTVKDYGYTF.

This clonotype came up many times. The chain recombines TRBV11-2 with TRBJ2-7; TRBD2 matches at 7 bases. V was pared by 5 bases and J by 2 bases, with 6 bases of the junction left unmatched. The V gene's germline CDR1 is SGHAT and CDR2 FQNNGV. CDR3 length: 14 residues. The CDR3 DNA sequence: TGTGCCAGCAGCCAGGCAGGGAGGGCCTACGAGCAGTACTTC. This translates into CASSQAGRAYEQYF.

This clonotype was counted at least ten times. The rearrangement joins TRBV25-1 to TRBJ2-4; D not resolved. The CDR3 runs 14 residues. CDR1 is MGHDK and CDR2 is SYGVNS in the germline V gene. Trimming cost V 9 bases and J 6 bases, with 18 bases left between them. Written as DNA, the CDR3 is TGTGCCAGTCCGGACCCCCAAGATGGAAACATTCAGTACTTC. It translates to CASPDPQDGNIQYF.